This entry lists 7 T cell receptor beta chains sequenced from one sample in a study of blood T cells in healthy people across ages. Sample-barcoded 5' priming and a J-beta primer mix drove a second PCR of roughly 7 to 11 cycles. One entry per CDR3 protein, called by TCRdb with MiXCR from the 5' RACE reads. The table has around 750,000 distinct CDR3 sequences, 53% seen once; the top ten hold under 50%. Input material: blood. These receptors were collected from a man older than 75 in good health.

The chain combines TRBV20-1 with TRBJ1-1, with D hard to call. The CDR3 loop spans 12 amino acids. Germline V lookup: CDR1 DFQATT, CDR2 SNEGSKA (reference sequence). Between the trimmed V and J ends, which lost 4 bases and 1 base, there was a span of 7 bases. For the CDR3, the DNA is TGCAGTGCTATTGTCCCGAACACTGAAGCTTTCTTT. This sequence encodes CSAIVPNTEAFF.

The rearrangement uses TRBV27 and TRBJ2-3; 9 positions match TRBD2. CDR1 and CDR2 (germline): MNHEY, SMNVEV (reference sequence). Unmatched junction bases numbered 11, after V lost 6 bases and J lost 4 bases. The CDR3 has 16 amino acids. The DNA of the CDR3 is TGTGCCAGCAGACCTATCGTCGGGACTAGCTCAGATACGCAGTATTTT. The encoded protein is CASRPIVGTSSDTQYF.

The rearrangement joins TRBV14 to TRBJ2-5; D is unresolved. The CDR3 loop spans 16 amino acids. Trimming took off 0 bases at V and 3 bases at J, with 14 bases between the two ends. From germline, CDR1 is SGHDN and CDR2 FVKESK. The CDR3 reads CASSQDKEWPKETQYF. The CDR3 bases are TGTGCCAGCAGCCAAGATAAGGAGTGGCCTAAAGAGACCCAGTACTTC.

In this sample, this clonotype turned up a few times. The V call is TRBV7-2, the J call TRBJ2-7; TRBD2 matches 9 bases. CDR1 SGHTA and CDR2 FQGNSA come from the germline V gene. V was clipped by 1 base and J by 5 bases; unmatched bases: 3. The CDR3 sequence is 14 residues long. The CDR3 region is CASSLVASGDEQYF. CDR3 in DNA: TGTGCCAGCAGCTTAGTCGCTAGCGGGGACGAGCAGTACTTC.

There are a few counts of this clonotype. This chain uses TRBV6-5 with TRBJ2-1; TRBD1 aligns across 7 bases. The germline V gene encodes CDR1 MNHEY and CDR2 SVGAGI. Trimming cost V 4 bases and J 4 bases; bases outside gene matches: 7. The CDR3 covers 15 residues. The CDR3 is CASSSDRALYNEQFF. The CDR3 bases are TGTGCCAGCAGTTCCGACAGGGCCTTGTACAATGAGCAGTTCTTC.

DNA of the CDR3: TGTGCCAGCAGACCGACAGGGGCCTCTGGAAACACCATATATTTT. This gives the protein CASRPTGASGNTIYF. The chain uses TRBV12-3 or TRBV12-4 and TRBJ1-3, with TRBD1 matching 8 bases. The junction had 4 bases not matched to a gene; V was cut back by 6 bases and J by 0 bases. CDR3 size: 15 residues.

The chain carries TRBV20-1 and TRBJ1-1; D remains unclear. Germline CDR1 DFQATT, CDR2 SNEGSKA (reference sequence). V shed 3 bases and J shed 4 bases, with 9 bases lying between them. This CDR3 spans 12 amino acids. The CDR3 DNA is TGCAGTGCTAGTAGTCGGGGCACTGAAGCTTTCTTT. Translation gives CSASSRGTEAFF.